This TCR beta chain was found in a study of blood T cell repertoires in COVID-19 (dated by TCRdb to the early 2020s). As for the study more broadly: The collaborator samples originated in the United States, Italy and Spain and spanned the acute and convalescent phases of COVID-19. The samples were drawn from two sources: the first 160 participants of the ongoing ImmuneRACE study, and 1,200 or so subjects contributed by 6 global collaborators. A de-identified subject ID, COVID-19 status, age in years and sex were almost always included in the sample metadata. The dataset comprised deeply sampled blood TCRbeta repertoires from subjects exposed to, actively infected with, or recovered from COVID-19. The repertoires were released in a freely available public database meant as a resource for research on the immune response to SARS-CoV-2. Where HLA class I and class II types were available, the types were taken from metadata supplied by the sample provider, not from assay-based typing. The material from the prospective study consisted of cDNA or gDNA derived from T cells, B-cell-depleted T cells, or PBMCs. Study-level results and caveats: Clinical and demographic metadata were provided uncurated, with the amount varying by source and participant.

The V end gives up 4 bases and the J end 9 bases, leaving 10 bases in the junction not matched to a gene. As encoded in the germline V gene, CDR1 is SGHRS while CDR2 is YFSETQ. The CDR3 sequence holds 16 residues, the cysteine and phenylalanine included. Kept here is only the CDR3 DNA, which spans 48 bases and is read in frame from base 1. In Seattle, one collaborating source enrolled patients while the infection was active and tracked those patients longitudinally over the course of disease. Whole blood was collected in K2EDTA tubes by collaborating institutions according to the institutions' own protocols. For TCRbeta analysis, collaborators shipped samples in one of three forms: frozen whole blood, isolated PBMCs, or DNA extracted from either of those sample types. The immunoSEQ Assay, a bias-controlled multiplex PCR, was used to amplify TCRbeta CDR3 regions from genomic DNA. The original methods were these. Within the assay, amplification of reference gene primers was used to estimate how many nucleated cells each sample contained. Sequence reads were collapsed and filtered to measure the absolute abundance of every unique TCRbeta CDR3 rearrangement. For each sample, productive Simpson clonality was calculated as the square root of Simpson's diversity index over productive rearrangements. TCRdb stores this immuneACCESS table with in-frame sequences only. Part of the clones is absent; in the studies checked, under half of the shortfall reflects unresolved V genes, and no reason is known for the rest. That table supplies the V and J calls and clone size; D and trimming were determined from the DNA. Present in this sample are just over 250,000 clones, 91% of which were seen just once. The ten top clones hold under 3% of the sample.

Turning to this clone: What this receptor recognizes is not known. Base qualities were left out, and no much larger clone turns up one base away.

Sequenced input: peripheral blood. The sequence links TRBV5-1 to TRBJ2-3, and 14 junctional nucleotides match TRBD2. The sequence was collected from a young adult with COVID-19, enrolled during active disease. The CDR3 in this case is CASSDRLAGGRSTQYF. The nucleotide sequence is TGCGCCAGCAGCGATCGACTAGCGGGAGGGCGATCGACGCAGTATTTT.